This T cell receptor beta chain derives from a study of PD-1 blockade in classical Hodgkin lymphoma. Findings and limits, study-wide: Patients newly diagnosed and complete responders had comparable baseline diversity.

Relapse was seen in all patients after autologous stem cell transplantation, and brentuximab vedotin exposure was variable. Assay used: immunoSEQ multiplex PCR; TCRdb lists only in-frame clones, some missing. The profile shows about 35,000 clones, 60% to 80% of them singletons. As for this clone: Antigen unknown.

Looked up from germline, CDR1 is KGHSH and CDR2 is LQKENI. This CDR3 has 16 residues. With 3 bases removed from V and 0 bases from J, the gap between germline ends came to 11 bases. The receptor was derived from a human donor with classical Hodgkin lymphoma. The rearrangement links TRBV18 to TRBJ2-2, with D possibly being TRBD1 or TRBD2 (5 bases each). The sequences come from peripheral blood mononuclear cells (PBMCs), collected before the second cycle of nivolumab. The CDR3 bases are TGTGCCAGCTCACCTCCAGTGGGGGCGAACACCGGGGAGCTGTTTTTT. It specifies CASSPPVGANTGELFF. The variable domain in full, with the rest retrieved from reference TRBV18 and TRBJ2-2, is NAGVMQNPRHLVRRRGQEARLRCSPMKGHSHVYWYRQLPEEGLKFMVYLQKENIIDESGMPKERFSAEFPKEGPSILRIQQVVRGDSAAYFCASSPPVGANTGELFFGEGSRLTVL.